The entry below gives a single TCR beta chain sequence along with its context. The sample comes from a study of blood T cell repertoires in COVID-19. The CDR3 runs 14 residues. Germline values: CDR1 MGHDK, CDR2 SYGVNS. With 4 bases removed from V and 4 bases from J, the gap between germline ends came to 8 bases. Profiled with immunoSEQ multiplex PCR; TCRdb holds only in-frame clones, not every one. The sample comprises some 72,000 clones, roughly nine tenths of which are singletons, and 4.5% to 5.5% rests with the top ten. This chain uses TRBV25-1 with TRBJ1-6, with a possible D match to TRBD1 (6 bases). The sequence was collected from a man aged 50-60 years with active or convalescent COVID-19. Input material: peripheral blood. The CDR3 bases are TGTGCCAGCAGTGTGGGGGCTTATAATTCACCCCTCCACTTT. Its protein is CASSVGAYNSPLHF.